A single sample gave rise to the 31 T cell receptor beta chains below, sequenced in a study of T cell repertoires in cytomegalovirus infection (dated by TCRdb to 2018 to 2020). These receptors are not linked to any known antigen. Sequenced using an Illumina HiSeq 1500. TCRdb ran its own pipeline on the public reads, namely fastp trimming at Q25 and MiXCR clone calling, and kept in-frame beta chains. Rows matching on CDR3 protein sequence are summarized as one entry with the most common DNA and genes. Present in this sample are about 310,000 distinct CDR3 sequences, more than 20% of which were seen just once. The top ten constitute about 14% of the sample. The sample's treatment or condition label, in plain terms: in vitro stimulation with specific CMV peptide epitopes to enrich CMV-specific T cells. Source: cultured PBMCs, taken from culture after CMV antigen stimulation. Receptors were obtained from a human donor in good health (CMV status not recorded). Some clones in this sample may be carry-over from other donors' samples.

CDR3 sequence reads: CASSRQASGDQETQYF. In nucleotides, the CDR3 is TGTGCCAGCAGCAGGCAGGCTAGCGGGGACCAAGAGACCCAGTACTTC. The chain is built from TRBV5-4 and TRBJ2-5; 9 bases line up with TRBD2. The germline gives CDR1 SGHNT, CDR2 YYREEE (reference sequence). This CDR3 has 16 residues. Losses at the gene ends were 4 bases for V and 0 bases for J; bases not matched to a gene: 7. Filled out from reference TRBV5-4 and TRBJ2-5, the complete variable domain reads ETGVTQSPTHLIKTRGQQVTLRCSSQSGHNTVSWYQQALGQGPQFIFQYYREEENGRGNFPPRFSGLQFPNYSSELNVNALELDDSALYLCASSRQASGDQETQYFGPGTRLLVL.

This clonotype was picked up a small number of times. The chain has TRBV12-3 or TRBV12-4 and TRBJ2-5, with 9 bases lining up with TRBD2. CDR3 length: 16 residues. V shed 5 bases and J 1 base; nucleotides not matched to a gene: 8. This CDR3 is CASSDEAREGQETQYF. As DNA, the CDR3 is TGTGCCAGCAGTGACGAAGCGCGGGAGGGCCAAGAGACCCAGTACTTC.

This clonotype was recorded only once. The V gene is TRBV6-4, the J gene TRBJ1-3, with D perhaps matching TRBD1 (5 bases). CDR3 length: 16 amino acids. The germline V and J ends were trimmed by 4 bases and 0 bases, with 13 bases remaining between them. Germline CDR1 reads MRHNA; CDR2 reads SNTAGT. CDR3 DNA: TGTGCCAGCAGTGTGGGGGGAGCGATCTCTGGAAACACCATATATTTT. The encoded protein is CASSVGGAISGNTIYF.

The sample holds one count of this clonotype. The chain has TRBV2 and TRBJ2-3; D perhaps matches TRBD1 (6 bases). The V gene lost 11 bases and the J gene lost 2 bases, with 29 bases spanning the gap. Per germline, CDR1 SNHLY and CDR2 FYNNEI. The CDR3 is made up of 18 amino acids. The CDR3 sequence: CAGSQGKITPIYTDTQYF. The CDR3 DNA reads TGTGCCGGGTCCCAGGGGAAAATAACACCAATCTACACAGATACGCAGTATTTT.

The chain has TRBV20-1 and TRBJ2-3; D ambiguous. V lost 6 bases to trimming and J lost 2 bases, with 12 bases between them. The CDR3 contains 13 residues. Germline V gene lookup returns CDR1 DFQATT and CDR2 SNEGSKA (reference sequence). CDR3 amino acids: CSASQQYTDTQYF. The CDR3 nucleotides read TGCAGTGCATCCCAGCAGTACACAGATACGCAGTATTTT.

This clonotype was observed a handful of times. The CDR3 sequence is CASNPGHGEAFF. The CDR3 nucleotides are TGTGCCAGCAACCCGGGGCACGGTGAAGCTTTCTTT. The V call is TRBV7-9, the J call TRBJ1-1; D might be TRBD1 (5 bases). CDR1 SEHNR and CDR2 FQNEAQ come from the germline V gene (reference sequence). V was trimmed by 7 bases and J by 7 bases, leaving 13 bases between them. The CDR3 sequence is 12 residues long.

The chain couples TRBV4-2 to TRBJ2-5, with TRBD2 matching 9 bases. Germline V gene sequence: CDR1 LGHNA, CDR2 YNFKEQ. V lost 0 bases, J lost 9 bases, and 17 bases stayed unmatched. The CDR3 runs to 18 residues. This chain's CDR3 is CASSQEGQAGGIQSPQYF. In DNA form, the CDR3 reads TGTGCCAGCAGCCAAGAGGGACAAGCGGGGGGCATCCAGAGCCCCCAGTACTTC.

This clonotype was detected ten times or more. This chain uses TRBV7-2 with TRBJ2-1, with 10 nucleotides matching TRBD2. The CDR3 totals 16 residues. Germline CDR1 is SGHTA and CDR2 is FQGNSA. V was pared by 1 base and J by 7 bases, with 7 bases of the junction left unmatched. The CDR3 sequence is CASSLEIAGGGNEQFF. The CDR3 DNA reads TGTGCCAGCAGCTTAGAGATAGCGGGAGGTGGGAATGAGCAGTTCTTC.

This clonotype was detected ten times or more. The genes are TRBV7-2 and TRBJ1-4; a possible D gene is TRBD1 (6 bases). Germline-derived CDR1 and CDR2 are SGHTA and FQGNSA. The V end lost 3 bases, the J end lost 8 bases, and 13 bases lay between the germline ends. This CDR3 is 14 amino acids long. DNA for the CDR3: TGTGCCAGCAGCTTGGGGGGGCTGTGGGAAAAACTGTTTTTT. It specifies CASSLGGLWEKLFF.

The V call is TRBV20-1, the J call TRBJ1-2, with 7 bases aligning to TRBD1. The germline V gene encodes CDR1 DFQATT and CDR2 SNEGSKA (reference sequence). The CDR3 runs to 12 residues. V was pared by 2 bases and J by 8 bases, with 5 bases of the junction left unmatched. As DNA, the CDR3 is TGCAGTGCTAGACGAACAGGGGACGGCTACACCTTC. This encodes CSARRTGDGYTF.

In its sample, this clonotype was seen a few times. The junction does not match germline at one end; this may be a read error. This rearrangement joins TRBV7-7 to TRBJ2-3, with 7 bases aligning to TRBD2. Germline V gene sequence: CDR1 SSHAT, CDR2 FNYEAQ (reference sequence). The CDR3 sequence is 15 residues long. The chain's CDR3 is CASSVLGGSADTQYF. The CDR3 nucleotides read TGTGCTAGCAGCGTGCTAGGCGGGAGCGCAGATACGCAGTATTTT.

The table lists this clonotype with a few counts. The CDR3 DNA follows: TGTGCCAGCAGCCAAGGGACAGCAAATAATTCACCCCTCCACTTT. Encoded protein: CASSQGTANNSPLHF. The chain employs TRBV7-2 and TRBJ1-6, with 7 bases matching TRBD1. CDR1 is SGHTA, CDR2 FQGNSA, per germline. Losses at the gene ends were 5 bases for V and 5 bases for J; bases not matched to a gene: 6. CDR3 length: 15 residues.

This clonotype was observed a few times. The chain recombines TRBV12-3 or TRBV12-4 with TRBJ1-6; D is perhaps TRBD1 (5 bases). V lost 2 bases and J 13 bases, leaving 15 bases between the germline ends. The CDR3 consists of 14 residues. CDR3 loop: CASSLSAGMTPLHF. CDR3 in DNA: TGTGCCAGCAGTTTAAGCGCAGGGATGACCCCCCTCCACTTT.

This clonotype was recorded at least ten times. The chain joins TRBV19 to TRBJ2-4; D is perhaps TRBD2 (6 bases). This CDR3 spans 14 amino acids. Trimming stripped 10 bases from V and 2 bases from J, with 15 bases between. Per the germline V gene, CDR1 is LNHDA and CDR2 is SQIVND (reference sequence). The CDR3 coding sequence is TGTGCCACCCGGAGGGTCGGGACCAAAAACATTCAGTACTTC. Translated: CATRRVGTKNIQYF.

The genes are TRBV6-8 and TRBJ2-2; 10 nucleotides match TRBD2. There are 16 residues in the CDR3. The ends lost 6 bases at V and 3 bases at J; junction bases unmatched: 7. Germline V gene sequence: CDR1 MNHGY, CDR2 SAAAGT. CDR3 residues: CASRRTSGMYTGELFF. DNA of the CDR3: TGTGCCAGCAGAAGAACTAGCGGGATGTACACCGGGGAGCTGTTTTTT.

This clonotype came up many times. CDR3 coding DNA: TGTGCCAGCAGCTTAAAAGTATCGGTAGCGGGGACTGTCGCGAACACCGGGGAGCTGTTTTTT. This gives the protein CASSLKVSVAGTVANTGELFF. The chain recombines TRBV7-2 with TRBJ2-2; TRBD2 matches 8 bases. The germline CDR1 and CDR2 sequences are SGHTA and FQGNSA. V dropped 2 bases and J dropped 0; count of bases not matched to a gene: 17. There are 21 residues in the CDR3.

This rearrangement joins TRBV2 to TRBJ1-2, with 8 bases identical to TRBD1. Per the germline V gene, CDR1 is SNHLY and CDR2 is FYNNEI. The V and J ends lost 6 bases and 4 bases, in that order; junction bases with no gene match: 4. The CDR3 loop spans 13 amino acids. The CDR3 protein is CASRDRGPYGYTF. CDR3 bases: TGTGCCAGCAGAGACAGGGGTCCCTATGGCTACACCTTC.

This clonotype has ten or more counts. This chain links TRBV7-2 with TRBJ2-3; the D gene is possibly TRBD2 (6 bases). Trimming stripped 7 bases from V and 0 bases from J, with 17 bases between. Per the germline V gene, CDR1 is SGHTA and CDR2 is FQGNSA. The CDR3 length is 16 residues. CDR3 loop: CASTRWRGSSTDTQYF. CDR3 nucleotides: TGTGCCAGCACCCGGTGGCGGGGATCTAGCACAGATACGCAGTATTTT. The full variable domain, rest sourced from reference TRBV7-2 and TRBJ2-3, is GAGVSQSPSNKVTEKGKDVELRCDPISGHTALYWYRQSLGQGLEFLIYFQGNSAPDKSGLPSDRFSAERTGGSVSTLTIQRTQQEDSAVYLCASTRWRGSSTDTQYFGPGTRLTVL.

This clonotype was seen more than once but under ten times. The J gene is TRBJ1-1, the V gene TRBV7-4; TRBD1 aligns across 10 bases. The CDR3 extends over 17 amino acids. Germline V lookup: CDR1 SGHVT, CDR2 SQSDAQ. V shed 5 bases, J shed 6 bases, and the junction held 15 bases outside the gene matches. The CDR3 nucleotides read TGTGCCAGCAGCACCATCGCCGGGACAGGGGTCTTGGCTGAAGCTTTCTTT. Its translation is CASSTIAGTGVLAEAFF.

This clonotype showed up many times. The V call is TRBV6-2 or TRBV6-3, the J call TRBJ1-1, with 9 nucleotides matching TRBD1. CDR3 length: 15 residues. The J segment lost 0 bases and the V segment lost 6 bases, leaving 5 bases of the junction unmatched. Germline assignment: CDR1 MNHEY and CDR2 SVGEGT. CDR3 protein: CASSGTGYLNTEAFF. The CDR3 DNA is TGTGCCAGCAGCGGGACAGGGTACCTGAACACTGAAGCTTTCTTT.

This clonotype has just a few counts. The chain couples TRBV2 to TRBJ2-5; 13 bases fit TRBD2. The CDR3 runs 18 residues. Germline loops: CDR1 SNHLY, CDR2 FYNNEI. Germline trimming cut 4 bases from V and 2 bases from J; bases unmatched to any gene: 10. In DNA form, the CDR3 reads TGTGCCAGCAGTGGAGGGACTAGCGGGAAAATCGCGCAAGAGACCCAGTACTTC. Its protein product is CASSGGTSGKIAQETQYF.

This clonotype was observed at least ten times. The chain is built from TRBV2 and TRBJ1-5; D ambiguous. There are 15 residues in the CDR3. Germline lookup yields CDR1 SNHLY and CDR2 FYNNEI. The ends were cut back, 3 bases at V and 2 bases at J, with 11 bases in the middle. The CDR3 protein is CASSDQRTGNQPQHF. CDR3 nucleotides: TGTGCCAGCAGTGATCAGAGAACGGGCAATCAGCCCCAGCATTTT.

This clonotype was seen ten or more times. The V call is TRBV7-2, the J call TRBJ1-5, with 7 bases identical to TRBD1. V lost 5 bases, J lost 7 bases, and 2 bases stayed unmatched. The CDR3 is made up of 12 amino acids. Germline CDR1 SGHTA, CDR2 FQGNSA. CDR3 region: CASSPRGQPQHF. For the CDR3, the DNA is TGTGCCAGCAGCCCCAGGGGGCAGCCCCAGCATTTT.

Many counts were recorded for this clonotype. This chain joins TRBV7-2 and TRBJ1-2, with no clear D. Germline V CDR1 and CDR2: SGHTA, FQGNSA. The germline V and J ends were trimmed by 5 bases and 0 bases, with 7 bases remaining between them. CDR3 length: 13 residues. The CDR3 nucleotides read TGTGCCAGCAGCCGGGATACTAACTATGGCTACACCTTC. Residues: CASSRDTNYGYTF.

The chain employs TRBV6-6 and TRBJ2-1, with D perhaps matching TRBD2 (6 bases). V was pared by 6 bases and J by 4 bases, with 13 bases between. The CDR3 spans 14 residues. The germline CDR1 and CDR2 sequences are MNHNY and SVGAGI (reference sequence). The DNA for the CDR3 is TGTGCCAGCAGGGGCGGGGCGGGATACAATGAGCAGTTCTTC. This codes for CASRGGAGYNEQFF.

In its sample, this clonotype was seen many times. V and J are TRBV7-2 and TRBJ1-1; D remains unclear. V was pared by 2 bases and J by 5 bases, with 6 bases between. The CDR3 has 12 residues. The germline gives CDR1 SGHTA, CDR2 FQGNSA. The CDR3 DNA reads as TGTGCCAGCAGCTTACGGCTAACTGAAGCTTTCTTT. Translated, it gives CASSLRLTEAFF.

This chain joins TRBV7-8 and TRBJ1-5; D is undetermined. The CDR3 totals 13 residues. Trimming removed 0 bases from V and 7 bases from J, with 7 bases in between. Looked up from germline, CDR1 is SGHVS and CDR2 is FQNEAQ. The CDR3 nucleotides are TGTGCCAGCAGCTTAGCGTCCAGCCAGCCCCAGCATTTT. It codes for CASSLASSQPQHF.

This clonotype was recorded at least ten times. The V and J genes are TRBV7-2 and TRBJ2-5; 7 positions match TRBD2. Germline V gene sequence: CDR1 SGHTA, CDR2 FQGNSA. There are 17 residues in the CDR3. With 1 base clipped from V and 4 bases from J, the junction kept 12 bases outside the gene matches. CDR3 nucleotide sequence: TGTGCCAGCAGCTTAGTGCCCCCGGGAGGCGGAGGAGAGACCCAGTACTTC. Protein sequence: CASSLVPPGGGGETQYF.

This clonotype was counted a few times. J is TRBJ2-5 and V is TRBV29-1; possible D gene TRBD1, 6 bases. There are 12 residues in the CDR3. Germline CDR1 and CDR2: SQVTM and ANQGSEA. V lost 2 bases, J lost 5 bases, and 9 bases lay in between. In nucleotides, the CDR3 is TGCAGCGTTGAACAGGGGAGCGAGACCCAGTACTTC. It is translated as CSVEQGSETQYF.

The J gene is TRBJ2-1, the V gene TRBV5-6; TRBD1 matches at 9 bases. Germline V gene lookup returns CDR1 SGHDT and CDR2 YYEEEE. After removal of 3 bases from V and 0 bases from J, the junction contained 7 bases not matched to a gene. The CDR3 is made up of 17 amino acids. The CDR3 region has the DNA TGTGCCAGCAGCTACGACGGGACAGGGAGCTCCTACAATGAGCAGTTCTTC. Translated, it gives CASSYDGTGSSYNEQFF.

The chain uses TRBV20-1 and TRBJ1-6; 8 positions match TRBD1. The germline V gene encodes CDR1 DFQATT and CDR2 SNEGSKA (reference sequence). Trimming removed 5 bases from V and 5 bases from J; junction bases left unmatched: 2. The CDR3 has 13 amino acids. The DNA of the CDR3 is TGCAGTGCTGGGACAGGCAATAATTCACCCCTCCACTTT. Residues: CSAGTGNNSPLHF.